A single sample is the source of the 15 T cell receptor beta chains below, sequenced in a study of blood T cell repertoires in COVID-19. The data were produced by immunoSEQ multiplex PCR, yet TCRdb's version contains in-frame clones alone and is incomplete. The sample contains around 89,000 clones, 60% to 80% of which appear only once. The sample was peripheral blood. The receptors here all came from a woman of 80 years or more with acute or convalescent COVID-19.

The chain employs TRBV12-3 or TRBV12-4 and TRBJ2-1; the D gene is possibly TRBD1 (5 bases). With 6 bases removed from V and 10 bases from J, the gap between germline ends came to 13 bases. The CDR3 is 12 residues long. Here the CDR3 reads CASSTDREEQFF. Written as DNA, the CDR3 is TGTGCCAGCAGCACAGACAGAGAGGAGCAGTTCTTC.

The chain links TRBV18 to TRBJ2-1, with 8 nucleotides matching TRBD2. This CDR3 contains 16 residues. J was trimmed by 9 bases and V by 4 bases; bases with no gene match: 14. Germline-derived CDR1 and CDR2 are KGHSH and LQKENI. This chain's CDR3 is CASSQRAGAVFGEQFF. CDR3 bases: TGTGCCAGCTCACAGAGAGCGGGAGCTGTTTTCGGTGAGCAGTTCTTC.

The rearrangement uses TRBV6-2 or TRBV6-3 and TRBJ2-4; D gene unclear. Germline CDR1 MNHEY, CDR2 SVGEGT. With 6 bases removed from V and 4 bases from J, the gap between germline ends came to 13 bases. This CDR3 is 14 amino acids long. The CDR3 reads CASSSRWRKNIQYF. The CDR3 nucleotides are TGTGCCAGCAGCTCTCGTTGGAGAAAAAACATTCAGTACTTC.

This clone turned up a few times. This chain uses TRBV7-3 with TRBJ1-5; TRBD1 might be the D (6 bases). This CDR3 has 16 residues. Germline V CDR1 and CDR2: SGHTA, FQGTGA. Trimming left V 3 bases short and J 9 bases short, with 21 bases between. The CDR3 spells CASSFRCGGPSWPQHF. DNA for the CDR3: TGTGCCAGCAGCTTCCGATGCGGGGGCCCCTCATGGCCCCAGCATTTT. Full variable domain (remainder filled in from reference TRBV7-3 and TRBJ1-5): GAGVSQTPSNKVTEKGKYVELRCDPISGHTALYWYRQSLGQGPEFLIYFQGTGAADDSGLPNDRFFAVRPEGSVSTLKIQRTERGDSAVYLCASSFRCGGPSWPQHFGDGTRLSIL.

This chain uses TRBV10-3 with TRBJ1-2; tentatively, D is TRBD1 (6 bases). The V end lost 7 bases, the J end lost 2 bases, and 14 bases lay between the germline ends. Germline V gene lookup returns CDR1 ENHRY and CDR2 SYGVKD. The CDR3 length is 14 residues. CDR3 sequence (DNA): TGTGCCATCACCACCGGGACAACAAACTATGGCTACACCTTC. Its translation is CAITTGTTNYGYTF.

This chain joins TRBV11-2 and TRBJ2-5, with 7 bases lining up with TRBD2. The CDR3 is 16 residues long. Germline V gene data show CDR1 as SGHAT and CDR2 as FQNNGV. Trimming cost V 10 bases and J 5 bases; bases outside gene matches: 19. The CDR3 sequence is CAISQPAGILRETQYF. CDR3 coding DNA: TGTGCCATCTCACAACCAGCGGGGATACTTCGGGAGACCCAGTACTTC. Together with reference TRBV11-2 and TRBJ2-5, the CDR3 gives the full variable domain: EAGVAQSPRYKIIEKRQSVAFWCNPISGHATLYWYQQILGQGPKLLIQFQNNGVVDDSQLPKDRFSAERLKGVDSTLKIQPAKLEDSAVYLCAISQPAGILRETQYFGPGTRLLVL.

This clone was counted between two and nine times. The chain uses TRBV6-6 and TRBJ1-2; 11 bases fit TRBD1. Trimming removed 5 bases from V and 0 bases from J; junction bases left unmatched: 8. The CDR3 runs to 17 residues. Germline CDR1 reads MNHNY; CDR2 reads SVGAGI (reference sequence). In nucleotides, the CDR3 is TGTGCCAGCAGTCGGACAGGGGGCAGGTTATCTAACTATGGCTACACCTTC. Amino acid sequence: CASSRTGGRLSNYGYTF.

The chain has TRBV11-3 and TRBJ2-1; 9 bases fit TRBD1. From germline, CDR1 is SGHNT and CDR2 YENEEA. The CDR3 contains 15 residues. The J segment lost 8 bases and the V segment lost 2 bases, leaving 7 bases of the junction unmatched. The CDR3: CASSLRTGVNDEQFF. As DNA, the CDR3 is TGTGCCAGCAGCTTAAGGACAGGGGTTAACGATGAGCAGTTCTTC. Full variable domain (remainder filled in from reference TRBV11-3 and TRBJ2-1): EAGVVQSPRYKIIEKKQPVAFWCNPISGHNTLYWYLQNLGQGPELLIRYENEEAVDDSQLPKDRFSAERLKGVDSTLKIQPAELGDSAVYLCASSLRTGVNDEQFFGPGTRLTVL.

This rearrangement joins TRBV7-2 to TRBJ2-3; tentative D call: TRBD1 (5 bases). The V gene's germline CDR1 is SGHTA and CDR2 FQGNSA. V shed 6 bases and J shed 2 bases, with 15 bases lying between them. The CDR3 sequence is 15 residues long. This CDR3 is CASSSGSFFTDTQYF. Written as DNA, the CDR3 is TGTGCCAGCAGTTCAGGGTCCTTCTTCACAGATACGCAGTATTTT. The complete variable domain, with remaining parts taken from reference TRBV7-2 and TRBJ2-3, reads GAGVSQSPSNKVTEKGKDVELRCDPISGHTALYWYRQSLGQGLEFLIYFQGNSAPDKSGLPSDRFSAERTGGSVSTLTIQRTQQEDSAVYLCASSSGSFFTDTQYFGPGTRLTVL.

The genes are TRBV10-3 and TRBJ1-1; the D is unclear. CDR1 and CDR2 (germline): ENHRY, SYGVKD. The CDR3 has 13 amino acids. V lost 7 bases and J 4 bases, leaving 13 bases between the germline ends. The CDR3 loop is CAIIKETGTEAFF. As DNA, the CDR3 is TGTGCCATCATCAAGGAAACGGGCACTGAAGCTTTCTTT.

The chain joins TRBV4-1 to TRBJ1-2, with TRBD1 matching over 8 bases. This CDR3 has 15 residues. With 5 bases clipped from V and 1 base from J, the junction kept 6 bases outside the gene matches. CDR1 and CDR2 (germline): MGHRA, YSYEKL. The CDR3 region is CASSSTGAGNYGYTF. The CDR3 coding sequence is TGCGCCAGCAGCTCGACAGGGGCAGGTAACTATGGCTACACCTTC.

This chain links TRBV2 with TRBJ2-1, with 9 bases that match TRBD1. The germline V gene encodes CDR1 SNHLY and CDR2 FYNNEI. V shed 5 bases and J 9 bases; nucleotides not matched to a gene: 8. The CDR3 has 14 residues. Here the CDR3 DNA reads TGTGCCAGCAGTTCCGGACAGGGGAGAGGTGAGCAGTTCTTC. It is translated as CASSSGQGRGEQFF.

This rearrangement joins TRBV5-5 to TRBJ1-1; tentatively, D is TRBD1 (6 bases). Germline V lookup: CDR1 SGHKS, CDR2 YYEKEE (reference sequence). V was clipped by 4 bases and J by 1 base, with 11 bases between them. The CDR3 has 14 amino acids. The CDR3 loop reads CASSPTGKNTEAFF. The CDR3 DNA is TGTGCCAGCAGCCCTACAGGGAAGAACACTGAAGCTTTCTTT. The full variable domain, its missing parts supplied by reference TRBV5-5 and TRBJ1-1, is DAGVTQSPTHLIKTRGQQVTLRCSPISGHKSVSWYQQVLGQGPQFIFQYYEKEERGRGNFPDRFSARQFPNYSSELNVNALLLGDSALYLCASSPTGKNTEAFFGQGTRLTVV.

The chain is built from TRBV5-1 and TRBJ1-1; 11 bases fit TRBD1. Germline-derived CDR1 and CDR2 are SGHRS and YFSETQ. The CDR3 has 13 residues. V was pared by 4 bases and J by 7 bases, with 3 bases of the junction left unmatched. The CDR3 is CASSIGTGGEAFF. The CDR3 DNA follows: TGCGCCAGCAGCATTGGGACAGGGGGTGAAGCTTTCTTT. Supplemented by reference TRBV5-1 and TRBJ1-1, the full variable domain reads KAGVTQTPRYLIKTRGQQVTLSCSPISGHRSVSWYQQTPGQGLQFLFEYFSETQRNKGNFPGRFSGRQFSNSRSEMNVSTLELGDSALYLCASSIGTGGEAFFGQGTRLTVV.

The DNA of the CDR3 is TGTGCCAGCAGCGACAGGGGGCAGAATGGCTACACCTTC. It codes for CASSDRGQNGYTF. The chain couples TRBV9 to TRBJ1-2, with 9 bases fitting TRBD1. V gave up 3 bases and J gave up 6 bases; unmatched junction bases: 3. The CDR3 covers 13 residues. Looked up from germline, CDR1 is SGDLS and CDR2 is YYNGEE.